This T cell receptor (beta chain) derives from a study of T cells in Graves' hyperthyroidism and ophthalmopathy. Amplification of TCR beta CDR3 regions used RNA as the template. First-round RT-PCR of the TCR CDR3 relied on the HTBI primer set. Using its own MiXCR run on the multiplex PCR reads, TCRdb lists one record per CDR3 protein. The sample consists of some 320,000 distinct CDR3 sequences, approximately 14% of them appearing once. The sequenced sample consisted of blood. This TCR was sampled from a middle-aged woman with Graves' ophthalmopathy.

CDR3 in amino acids: CASSVEEGRTTGELFF. CDR3 nucleotides: TGTGCCAGCAGCGTCGAGGAGGGCCGGACCACCGGGGAGCTGTTTTTT. This sequence joins TRBV9 and TRBJ2-2; D is perhaps TRBD2 (6 bases). Germline V gene lookup returns CDR1 SGDLS and CDR2 YYNGEE. V lost 2 bases, J lost 4 bases, and 15 bases lay in between. The CDR3 is made up of 16 amino acids.